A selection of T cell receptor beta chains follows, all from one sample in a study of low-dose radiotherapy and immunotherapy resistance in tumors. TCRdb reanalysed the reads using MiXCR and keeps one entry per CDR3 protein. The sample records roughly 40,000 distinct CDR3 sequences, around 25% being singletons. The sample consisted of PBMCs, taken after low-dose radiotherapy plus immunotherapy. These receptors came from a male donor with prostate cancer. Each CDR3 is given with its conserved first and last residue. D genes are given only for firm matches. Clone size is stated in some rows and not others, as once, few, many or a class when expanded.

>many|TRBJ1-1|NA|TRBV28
CASSPGREAFF
TGTGCCAGCAGTCCCGGACGGGAGGCTTTCTTT
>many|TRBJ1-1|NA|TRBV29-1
CSGEGTEAFF
TGCAGCGGAGAAGGCACTGAAGCTTTCTTT
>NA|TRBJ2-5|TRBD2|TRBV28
CASSLWASGSIQETQYF
TGTGCCAGCAGTTTGTGGGCTAGCGGGAGCATTCAAGAGACCCAGTACTTC
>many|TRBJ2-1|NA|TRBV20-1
CSAPSQGLKYNEQFF
TGCAGTGCTCCGAGCCAGGGGCTTAAGTACAATGAGCAGTTCTTC
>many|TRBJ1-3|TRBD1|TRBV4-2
CASSQERTGAGNTIYF
TGTGCCAGCAGCCAAGAGCGGACAGGGGCTGGAAACACCATATATTTT
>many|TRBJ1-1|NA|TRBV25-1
CASQRGVNTEAFF
TGTGCCAGTCAGAGGGGCGTGAACACTGAAGCTTTCTTT
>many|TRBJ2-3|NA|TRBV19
CASIPGPGTDTQYF
TGTGCCAGTATACCGGGACCCGGCACAGATACGCAGTATTTT
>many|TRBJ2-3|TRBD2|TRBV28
CASSTSGRSTDTQYF
TGTGCCAGCAGCACTAGCGGGCGTAGCACAGATACGCAGTATTTT
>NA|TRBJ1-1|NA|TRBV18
CASSPGQNTEAFF
TGTGCCAGCTCACCGGGTCAGAACACTGAAGCTTTCTTT
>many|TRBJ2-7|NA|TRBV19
CASSIASRDTYEQYF
TGTGCCAGTAGTATAGCTAGCCGGGACACCTACGAGCAGTACTTC
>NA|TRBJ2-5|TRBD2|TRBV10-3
CATSRDVAGVETQYF
TGTGCCACCAGTCGAGACGTAGCGGGAGTGGAGACCCAGTACTTC
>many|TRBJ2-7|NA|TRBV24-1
CATSDLLEQYF
TGTGCCACCAGTGATTTACTCGAGCAGTACTTC
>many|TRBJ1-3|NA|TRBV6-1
CASSEGRGMDTIYF
TGTGCCAGCAGTGAAGGTCGGGGGATGGACACCATATATTTT
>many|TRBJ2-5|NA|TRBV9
CASSVALAGEETQYF
TGTGCCAGCAGCGTAGCTCTAGCTGGGGAGGAGACCCAGTACTTC
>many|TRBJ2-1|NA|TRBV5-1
CASSLVTRVDNEQFF
TGCGCCAGCAGCTTGGTGACTAGGGTTGACAATGAGCAGTTCTTC